This T cell receptor (beta chain) stems from a study of T cell repertoires in cytomegalovirus infection. Study-level information: In public TCR beta signatures, there were indications of both CMV infection and matching HLA type.

This CDR3 comprises 15 residues. V gave up 3 bases and J gave up 0 bases, with 9 bases separating them. The germline V gene has CDR1 DFQATT and CDR2 SNEGSKA (reference sequence). Whole-study findings and limits: The ex vivo response showed dominance by HLA-C-restricted CMV-specific TCR beta clonotypes.

Remarks on this clonotype: The target antigen is unknown.

MiXCR, run by TCRdb on the reads, gives a single entry per CDR3 protein. The sample holds some 700,000 distinct CDR3 sequences, roughly 35% seen once. Sequencing was performed on PBMCs. This chain links TRBV20-1 with TRBJ2-6; D gene uncertain. The clonotype comes from a human donor in good health (CMV status not recorded). Some clones in this sample may be carry-over from other donors' samples. CDR3: CSARRQNSGANVLTF. CDR3 coding DNA: TGCAGTGCTAGGAGGCAGAACTCTGGGGCCAACGTCCTGACTTTC.